This paragraph covers one T cell receptor (beta chain) sequence. These data belong to a study of blood T cell repertoires in COVID-19. Study details: In each case, the material was cDNA or gDNA derived from T cells, B-cell-depleted T cells, or PBMCs.

Produced via immunoSEQ multiplex PCR; TCRdb's table is partial and in-frame only. The table has hundreds of thousands of clones, 86% seen once; the top ten hold just over 7%. Enrolled during active infection, Seattle patients were then followed longitudinally. Germline V gives CDR1 SGHTA, CDR2 FQGNSA. CDR3 length: 15 residues. With V trimmed by 4 bases and J by 4 bases, 5 bases remained unmatched. The gene calls are TRBV7-2 and TRBJ2-5; 11 bases are shared with TRBD2. Sequenced material: peripheral blood. The sequence derives from a woman in her fifties or sixties with COVID-19, enrolled during active disease. This CDR3 reads CASSSPTSGGETQYF. CDR3 sequence (DNA): TGTGCCAGCAGCTCGCCAACTAGCGGGGGAGAGACCCAGTACTTC.